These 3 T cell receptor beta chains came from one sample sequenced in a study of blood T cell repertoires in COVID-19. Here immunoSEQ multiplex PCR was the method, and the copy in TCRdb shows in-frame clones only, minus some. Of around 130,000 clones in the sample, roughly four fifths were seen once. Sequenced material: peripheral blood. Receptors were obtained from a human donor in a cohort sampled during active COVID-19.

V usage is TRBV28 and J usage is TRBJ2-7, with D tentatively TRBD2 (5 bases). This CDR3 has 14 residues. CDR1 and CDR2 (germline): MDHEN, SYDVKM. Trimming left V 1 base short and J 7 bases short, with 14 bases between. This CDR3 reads CASSLLQRGMEQYF. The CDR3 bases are TGTGCCAGCAGTTTATTACAGAGAGGGATGGAGCAGTACTTC. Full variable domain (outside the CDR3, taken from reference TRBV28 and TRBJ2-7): DVKVTQSSRYLVKRTGEKVFLECVQDMDHENMFWYRQDPGLGLRLIYFSYDVKMKEKGDIPEGYSVSREKKERFSLILESASTNQTSMYLCASSLLQRGMEQYFGPGTRLTVT.

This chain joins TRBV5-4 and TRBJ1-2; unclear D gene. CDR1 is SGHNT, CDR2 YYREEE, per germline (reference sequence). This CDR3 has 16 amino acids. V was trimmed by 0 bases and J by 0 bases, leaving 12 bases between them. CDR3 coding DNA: TGTGCCAGCAGCTTGGATGCGGGTAGAGCTAACTATGGCTACACCTTC. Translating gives CASSLDAGRANYGYTF.

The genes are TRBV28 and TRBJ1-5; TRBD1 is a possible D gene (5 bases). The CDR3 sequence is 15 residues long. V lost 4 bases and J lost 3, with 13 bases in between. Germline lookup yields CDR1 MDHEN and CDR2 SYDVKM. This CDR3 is CASSSPRVVNQPQHF. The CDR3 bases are TGTGCCAGCAGTTCGCCCAGGGTCGTCAATCAGCCCCAGCATTTT.